This T cell receptor (beta chain) was documented in a study of cytomegalovirus exposure and HLA in healthy donors. The donors gave bone marrow, and they were healthy. This CDR3 has 15 residues. Trimming at V came to 3 bases and at J to 2 bases, leaving 6 bases not matched to a gene. CDR1 and CDR2 from the germline V gene are SNHLY and FYNNEI. PCR was performed using 60 Vbeta and 13 Jbeta primers. Assay: immunoSEQ multiplex PCR; the TCRdb copy retains only in-frame clones and omits some. The sample comprises 100,000 to 150,000 clones, 76% of which are singletons, and 15% to 20% rests with the top ten. The sequence derives from a man in his fifties or sixties in good health and CMV-seropositive. The specimen sequenced was PBMCs. The chain has TRBV2 and TRBJ2-7; 8 bases align to TRBD2. The CDR3 loop is CASSDHGTSAYEQYF. The CDR3 DNA reads as TGTGCCAGCAGTGACCATGGGACTAGTGCCTACGAGCAGTACTTC.